These 32 T cell receptor beta chains were all obtained from the same sample, sequenced in a study of cytomegalovirus exposure and HLA in healthy donors. Primers for the PCR totalled 60 Vbeta and 13 Jbeta. Repertoires were generated with immunoSEQ multiplex PCR, while TCRdb's copy carries only in-frame clones and drops some. The sample contains more than 150,000 clones, 87% of which appear only once. Source material: PBMCs. The receptors come from a girl under three years old in good health and CMV-seronegative.

The J gene is TRBJ2-5, the V gene TRBV5-1, with 11 bases that match TRBD2. Per the germline V gene, CDR1 is SGHRS and CDR2 is YFSETQ. This CDR3 spans 15 amino acids. The V gene end was trimmed by 4 bases and the J gene end by 2 bases; junction bases not matched to a gene: 4. The CDR3 is CASSPGLAVQETQYF. CDR3 nucleotides: TGCGCCAGCAGCCCGGGACTAGCGGTACAAGAGACCCAGTACTTC.

This clone was seen more than once but under ten times. The CDR3 nucleotides read TGTGCCAGCAGCGAGGGGCCCACGGGAGGGGGCTACGAGCAGTACTTC. This gives the protein CASSEGPTGGGYEQYF. V gene TRBV9 combines with J gene TRBJ2-7; 8 bases align to TRBD2. This CDR3 contains 16 residues. Germline assignment: CDR1 SGDLS and CDR2 YYNGEE. Trimming at V came to 3 bases and at J to 3 bases, leaving 11 bases not matched to a gene.

V gene TRBV5-6 combines with J gene TRBJ2-1; 9 bases map to TRBD1. The CDR3 covers 13 residues. The V gene end was trimmed by 0 bases and the J gene end by 9 bases; junction bases not matched to a gene: 1. Germline loops: CDR1 SGHDT, CDR2 YYEEEE. The CDR3 DNA is TGTGCCAGCAGCTTGGGGACAGGGGTTGAGCAGTTCTTC. It is translated as CASSLGTGVEQFF.

The rearrangement links TRBV6-5 to TRBJ1-1; D may be TRBD1 (6 bases). The CDR3 consists of 15 residues. Germline values: CDR1 MNHEY, CDR2 SVGAGI. Trimming removed 2 bases from V and 7 bases from J, with 17 bases in between. DNA of the CDR3: TGTGCCAGCAGTTACACCTCACAGGGTCCCTATGAAGCTTTCTTT. Amino acids: CASSYTSQGPYEAFF.

This CDR3 reads CASSGWTSGGDYEQYF. The DNA for the CDR3 is TGTGCCAGCAGTGGGTGGACTAGCGGGGGCGACTACGAGCAGTACTTC. V gene TRBV25-1 combines with J gene TRBJ2-7; the match to TRBD2 covers 13 bases. V lost 4 bases to trimming and J lost 3 bases; unmatched junction nucleotides: 6. This CDR3 has 16 amino acids. Per germline, CDR1 MGHDK and CDR2 SYGVNS.

The chain has TRBV4-1 and TRBJ1-4; 7 bases agree with TRBD1. The CDR3 is 15 residues long. Germline V gene lookup returns CDR1 MGHRA and CDR2 YSYEKL. Germline trimming cut 1 base from V and 5 bases from J; bases unmatched to any gene: 4. DNA of the CDR3: TGCGCCAGCAGCCAAGTTGGAGGGGGCAATGAAAAACTGTTTTTT. Protein product: CASSQVGGGNEKLFF.

V gene TRBV9 combines with J gene TRBJ1-2; D unresolved. Germline assignment: CDR1 SGDLS and CDR2 YYNGEE. The CDR3 covers 14 residues. With 5 bases removed from V and 5 bases from J, the gap between germline ends came to 16 bases. The CDR3 spells CASSATSERYGYTF. CDR3 in DNA: TGTGCCAGCAGTGCGACCTCAGAGAGGTATGGCTACACCTTC.

The chain joins TRBV4-1 to TRBJ2-3; 11 bases map to TRBD2. This CDR3 is 16 amino acids long. The V gene's germline CDR1 is MGHRA and CDR2 YSYEKL. V was clipped by 0 bases and J by 4 bases; unmatched bases: 3. The CDR3 sequence: CASSQDASGGSDTQYF. The CDR3 nucleotides are TGCGCCAGCAGCCAAGATGCTAGCGGGGGGTCAGATACGCAGTATTTT.

The chain couples TRBV7-2 to TRBJ2-4; 7 nucleotides align to TRBD2. Germline V gene data show CDR1 as SGHTA and CDR2 as FQGNSA. After removal of 1 base from V and 2 bases from J, the junction contained 14 bases not matched to a gene. The CDR3 has 19 residues. The CDR3 reads CASSLVAGGSRFSKNIQYF. Here the CDR3 DNA reads TGTGCCAGCAGCTTAGTCGCCGGGGGGTCCCGTTTTTCCAAAAACATTCAGTACTTC.

This chain's CDR3 is CASSQESWPNTEAFF. CDR3 sequence (DNA): TGTGCCAGCAGCCAAGAATCGTGGCCTAACACTGAAGCTTTCTTT. The chain is built from TRBV14 and TRBJ1-1; no definite D call. The V end lost 0 bases, the J end lost 2 bases, and 10 bases lay between the germline ends. Looked up from germline, CDR1 is SGHDN and CDR2 is FVKESK. The CDR3 runs 15 residues.

This clone was counted a few times. The chain combines TRBV4-1 with TRBJ2-5; 10 bases align to TRBD2. Germline V gene data show CDR1 as MGHRA and CDR2 as YSYEKL. The CDR3 is made up of 19 amino acids. Trimming cost V 0 bases and J 1 base; bases outside gene matches: 11. CDR3 sequence (DNA): TGCGCCAGCAGCCAAGAGTGGAACCGAGCGGGGGGGCCCCAAGAGACCCAGTACTTC. It yields the protein CASSQEWNRAGGPQETQYF.

The chain carries TRBV6-4 and TRBJ2-7; 10 nucleotides line up with TRBD2. The ends lost 6 bases at V and 3 bases at J; junction bases unmatched: 11. This CDR3 has 16 residues. CDR1 and CDR2 (germline): MRHNA, SNTAGT. CDR3 sequence: CASSQTLAGYNYEQYF. The CDR3 DNA is TGTGCCAGCAGCCAAACACTAGCGGGGTATAACTACGAGCAGTACTTC.

The table lists this clone with a count of one. The gene calls are TRBV30 and TRBJ2-7, with 9 nucleotides matching TRBD1. Per the germline V gene, CDR1 is GTSNPN and CDR2 is SVGIG (reference sequence). Trimming took 5 bases from V and 4 from J; bases not matched to a gene: 6. The CDR3 sequence is 13 residues long. CDR3 sequence (DNA): TGTGCCTGGGACCCCGGGACAGGGTACGAGCAGTACTTC. This sequence encodes CAWDPGTGYEQYF. Drawing the rest from reference TRBV30 and TRBJ2-7, the complete variable domain is SQTIHQWPATLVQPVGSPLSLECTVEGTSNPNLYWYRQAAGRGLQLLFYSVGIGQISSEVPQNLSASRPQDRQFILSSKKLLLSDSGFYLCAWDPGTGYEQYFGPGTRLTVT.

The gene calls are TRBV9 and TRBJ1-1; tentative D call: TRBD1 (5 bases). V lost 7 bases to trimming and J lost 3 bases, with 13 bases between them. The germline V gene encodes CDR1 SGDLS and CDR2 YYNGEE. CDR3 length equals 13 residues. CDR3 residues: CASSFGGDTEAFF. The CDR3 coding sequence is TGTGCCAGCTCTTTTGGGGGGGACACTGAAGCTTTCTTT.

The chain is built from TRBV5-1 and TRBJ2-3; D is unresolved. This CDR3 region has 14 residues. V gave up 3 bases and J gave up 3 bases, with 11 bases separating them. CDR1 is SGHRS and CDR2 is YFSETQ in the germline V gene. The CDR3 spells CASSSGEKTDTQYF. The CDR3 DNA follows: TGCGCCAGCAGCTCTGGAGAGAAGACAGATACGCAGTATTTT. Together with reference TRBV5-1 and TRBJ2-3, the CDR3 gives the full variable domain: KAGVTQTPRYLIKTRGQQVTLSCSPISGHRSVSWYQQTPGQGLQFLFEYFSETQRNKGNFPGRFSGRQFSNSRSEMNVSTLELGDSALYLCASSSGEKTDTQYFGPGTRLTVL.

Points on this clone: The same CDR3 arises from other DNA sequences in this sample as well. This chain links TRBV2 with TRBJ2-2, with a tentative D call TRBD2 (6 bases). CDR3 size: 14 residues. Trimming pared 6 bases from V and 7 bases from J, leaving 15 bases between. Germline-derived CDR1 and CDR2 are SNHLY and FYNNEI. The CDR3 DNA is TGTGCCAGCAGGACTAGAGTAGGTTTCGGGGAGCTGTTTTTT. Encoded protein: CASRTRVGFGELFF. Full variable domain (remainder filled in from reference TRBV2 and TRBJ2-2): EPEVTQTPSHQVTQMGQEVILRCVPISNHLYFYWYRQILGQKVEFLVSFYNNEISEKSEIFDDQFSVERPDGSNFTLKIRSTKLEDSAMYFCASRTRVGFGELFFGEGSRLTVL.

This chain links TRBV30 with TRBJ1-3; D call uncertain. The germline CDR1 and CDR2 sequences are GTSNPN and SVGIG (reference sequence). This CDR3 is 14 amino acids long. Deletions cut 4 bases from V and 2 bases from J, with 12 bases between. The CDR3 region is CAWNGWETGNTIYF. The CDR3 DNA follows: TGTGCCTGGAACGGATGGGAGACTGGAAACACCATATATTTT.

The V gene is TRBV7-2, the J gene TRBJ1-2, with TRBD1 matching 7 bases. Germline values: CDR1 SGHTA, CDR2 FQGNSA. The CDR3 sequence is 13 residues long. V dropped 5 bases and J dropped 4; count of bases not matched to a gene: 4. CDR3: CASSGGQPYGYTF. For the CDR3, the DNA is TGTGCCAGCAGCGGGGGACAGCCCTATGGCTACACCTTC. Looking up the rest from reference TRBV7-2 and TRBJ1-2 gives the full variable domain: GAGVSQSPSNKVTEKGKDVELRCDPISGHTALYWYRQSLGQGLEFLIYFQGNSAPDKSGLPSDRFSAERTGGSVSTLTIQRTQQEDSAVYLCASSGGQPYGYTFGSGTRLTVV.

The chain uses TRBV10-1 and TRBJ2-3, with 8 bases lining up with TRBD1. Unmatched junction bases numbered 3, after V lost 9 bases and J lost 1 base. CDR1 WNHNN and CDR2 SYGVQD come from the germline V gene (reference sequence). The CDR3 covers 13 residues. CDR3 nucleotide sequence: TGCGCCAGACAGGACAGGGGCACAGATACGCAGTATTTT. Its protein product is CARQDRGTDTQYF.

The chain's CDR3 is CASRRQQQETQYF. CDR3 in DNA: TGTGCCAGTCGAAGACAGCAGCAAGAGACCCAGTACTTC. The chain uses TRBV19 and TRBJ2-5; D is perhaps TRBD1 (5 bases). The V end was cut by 8 bases, the J end by 2 bases, with 12 bases between. Germline CDR1 is LNHDA and CDR2 is SQIVND (reference sequence). The CDR3 consists of 13 residues.

V and J are TRBV30 and TRBJ2-3; 8 bases line up with TRBD2. Germline V lookup: CDR1 GTSNPN, CDR2 SVGIG (reference sequence). This CDR3 is 15 amino acids long. J lost 2 bases, V lost 3 bases, and 7 bases had no gene match. The CDR3 protein is CAWRMTSDNTDTQYF. CDR3 nucleotide sequence: TGTGCCTGGAGAATGACTAGCGACAACACAGATACGCAGTATTTT.

CDR3 region: CASSFMTPEQFF. The CDR3 DNA sequence: TGTGCCAGCAGCTTTATGACTCCAGAGCAGTTCTTC. The chain carries TRBV5-4 and TRBJ2-1, with D hard to call. Germline CDR1 reads SGHNT; CDR2 reads YYREEE (reference sequence). Trimming removed 2 bases from V and 10 bases from J, with 10 bases in between. There are 12 residues in the CDR3.

The chain combines TRBV5-1 with TRBJ2-7; 13 nucleotides line up with TRBD2. This CDR3 comprises 15 residues. The junction had 5 bases not matched to a gene; V was cut back by 5 bases and J by 3 bases. Per germline, CDR1 SGHRS and CDR2 YFSETQ. CDR3 nucleotides: TGCGCCAGCAGTATACTAGCGGGGGGGGGCTACGAGCAGTACTTC. Its protein is CASSILAGGGYEQYF.

The chain is built from TRBV2 and TRBJ1-1; D is ambiguous. The CDR3 has 12 residues. Germline V gives CDR1 SNHLY, CDR2 FYNNEI. V lost 4 bases and J lost 10, with 13 bases in between. Written as DNA, the CDR3 is TGTGCCAGCAGTGGGGAGAAGGGAGTAGCTTTCTTT. Its translation: CASSGEKGVAFF. The variable domain in full, completed from reference TRBV2 and TRBJ1-1, reads EPEVTQTPSHQVTQMGQEVILRCVPISNHLYFYWYRQILGQKVEFLVSFYNNEISEKSEIFDDQFSVERPDGSNFTLKIRSTKLEDSAMYFCASSGEKGVAFFGQGTRLTVV.

The V and J genes are TRBV11-2 and TRBJ2-2, with 14 bases identical to TRBD2. Germline V lookup: CDR1 SGHAT, CDR2 FQNNGV. The V segment lost 4 bases and the J segment 8 bases; nucleotides outside the gene matches: 6. This CDR3 is 16 amino acids long. The CDR3 loop is CASSSRLAGGRGELFF. The CDR3 coding sequence is TGTGCCAGCAGCTCCCGACTAGCGGGAGGGCGGGGGGAGCTGTTTTTT.

J is TRBJ1-1 and V is TRBV18; D uncertain. The V and J ends lost 3 bases and 4 bases respectively, with 12 bases between them. The germline gives CDR1 KGHSH, CDR2 LQKENI. There are 14 residues in the CDR3. CDR3 protein: CASSPSPARTEAFF. CDR3 in DNA: TGTGCCAGCTCACCTAGCCCGGCGCGCACTGAAGCTTTCTTT. The complete variable domain, with remaining parts taken from reference TRBV18 and TRBJ1-1, reads NAGVMQNPRHLVRRRGQEARLRCSPMKGHSHVYWYRQLPEEGLKFMVYLQKENIIDESGMPKERFSAEFPKEGPSILRIQQVVRGDSAAYFCASSPSPARTEAFFGQGTRLTVV.

The CDR3 region has the DNA TGTGCCAGCAGCTTGAGGGGGACCCGAAACACCATATATTTT. Its protein is CASSLRGTRNTIYF. This rearrangement joins TRBV5-6 to TRBJ1-3; TRBD1 might be the D (6 bases). This CDR3 is built from 14 residues. V was pared by 1 base and J by 5 bases, with 10 bases between. Germline V gives CDR1 SGHDT, CDR2 YYEEEE.

V and J are TRBV5-1 and TRBJ2-5, with 7 bases aligning to TRBD1. CDR3 size: 13 residues. Trimming at V came to 5 bases and at J to 5 bases, leaving 6 bases not matched to a gene. Germline CDR1 SGHRS, CDR2 YFSETQ. The CDR3 sequence is CASRLGGLETQYF. In DNA, the CDR3 is TGCGCCAGCAGACTAGGGGGCTTGGAGACCCAGTACTTC.

The V and J genes are TRBV29-1 and TRBJ1-1; TRBD1 is a possible D gene (5 bases). V was trimmed by 1 base and J by 5 bases, leaving 14 bases between them. CDR1 is SQVTM, CDR2 ANQGSEA, per germline. The CDR3 contains 14 residues. CDR3 loop: CSVEGSWGGTEAFF. CDR3 coding DNA: TGCAGCGTTGAAGGGTCGTGGGGCGGAACTGAAGCTTTCTTT.

The rearrangement links TRBV4-1 to TRBJ2-5; TRBD2 agrees at 7 bases. The CDR3 contains 16 residues. V dropped 1 base and J dropped 4; count of bases not matched to a gene: 9. Germline CDR1 reads MGHRA; CDR2 reads YSYEKL. The CDR3 region is CASSQGGASGGETQYF. The CDR3 DNA sequence: TGCGCCAGCAGCCAAGGCGGAGCTAGCGGTGGAGAGACCCAGTACTTC.

The CDR3, as DNA: TGTGCCAGCACCATAGGGTGGGAGACTGAAGCTTTCTTT. It encodes CASTIGWETEAFF. The chain recombines TRBV7-9 with TRBJ1-1, with D unresolved. Trimming pared 7 bases from V and 5 bases from J, leaving 14 bases between. CDR1 SEHNR and CDR2 FQNEAQ come from the germline V gene (reference sequence). The CDR3 extends over 13 amino acids. Filled out from reference TRBV7-9 and TRBJ1-1, the complete variable domain reads DTGVSQNPRHKITKRGQNVTFRCDPISEHNRLYWYRQTLGQGPEFLTYFQNEAQLEKSRLLSDRFSAERPKGSFSTLEIQRTEQGDSAMYLCASTIGWETEAFFGQGTRLTVV.

V gene TRBV5-1 combines with J gene TRBJ2-3; D may be TRBD1 (6 bases). The V end was cut by 0 bases, the J end by 8 bases, with 16 bases between. This CDR3 has 15 residues. CDR1 and CDR2 (germline): SGHRS, YFSETQ. The CDR3 coding sequence is TGCGCCAGCAGCTTGGTGCCGGGACCCAGGGGTACGCAGTATTTT. Translating gives CASSLVPGPRGTQYF.